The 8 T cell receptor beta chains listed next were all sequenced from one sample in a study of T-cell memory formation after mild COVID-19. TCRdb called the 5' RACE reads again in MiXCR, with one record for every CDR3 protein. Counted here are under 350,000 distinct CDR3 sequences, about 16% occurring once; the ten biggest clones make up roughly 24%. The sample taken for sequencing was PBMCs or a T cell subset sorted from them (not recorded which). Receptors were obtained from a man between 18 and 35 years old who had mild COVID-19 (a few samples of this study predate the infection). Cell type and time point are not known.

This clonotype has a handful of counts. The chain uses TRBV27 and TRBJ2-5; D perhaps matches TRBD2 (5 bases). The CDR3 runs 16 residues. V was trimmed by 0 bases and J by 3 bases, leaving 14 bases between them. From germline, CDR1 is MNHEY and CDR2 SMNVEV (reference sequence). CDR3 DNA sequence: TGTGCCAGCAGTTTATCCACACCCGACGGGGAAGAGACCCAGTACTTC. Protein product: CASSLSTPDGEETQYF.

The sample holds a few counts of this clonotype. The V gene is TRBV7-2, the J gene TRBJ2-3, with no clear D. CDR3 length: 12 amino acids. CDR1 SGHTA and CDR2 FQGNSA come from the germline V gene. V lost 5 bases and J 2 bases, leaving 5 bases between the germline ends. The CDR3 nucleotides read TGTGCCAGCAGCCCCTTCACAGATACGCAGTATTTT. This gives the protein CASSPFTDTQYF. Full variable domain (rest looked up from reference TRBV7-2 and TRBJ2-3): GAGVSQSPSNKVTEKGKDVELRCDPISGHTALYWYRQSLGQGLEFLIYFQGNSAPDKSGLPSDRFSAERTGGSVSTLTIQRTQQEDSAVYLCASSPFTDTQYFGPGTRLTVL.

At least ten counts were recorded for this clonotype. This chain's CDR3 is CATNPAERAYEQYF. The CDR3 nucleotides are TGTGCCACGAACCCGGCAGAAAGGGCCTACGAGCAGTACTTC. The V call is TRBV24-1, the J call TRBJ2-7; no clear D gene. Looked up from germline, CDR1 is KGHDR and CDR2 is SFDVKD. V was trimmed by 10 bases and J by 2 bases, leaving 17 bases between them. The CDR3 covers 14 residues.

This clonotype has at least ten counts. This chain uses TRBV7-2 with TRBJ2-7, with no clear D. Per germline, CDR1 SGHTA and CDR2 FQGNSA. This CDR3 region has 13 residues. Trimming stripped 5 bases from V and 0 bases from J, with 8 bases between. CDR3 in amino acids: CASSRTHSYEQYF. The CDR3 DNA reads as TGTGCCAGCAGCCGGACCCACTCCTACGAGCAGTACTTC.

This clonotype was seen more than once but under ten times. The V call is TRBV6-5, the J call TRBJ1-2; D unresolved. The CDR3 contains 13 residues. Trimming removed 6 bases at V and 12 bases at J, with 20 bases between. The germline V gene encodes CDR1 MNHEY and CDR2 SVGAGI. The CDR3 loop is CASSVAGSPVHTF. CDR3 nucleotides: TGTGCCAGCAGCGTAGCCGGGTCCCCGGTACACACCTTC.

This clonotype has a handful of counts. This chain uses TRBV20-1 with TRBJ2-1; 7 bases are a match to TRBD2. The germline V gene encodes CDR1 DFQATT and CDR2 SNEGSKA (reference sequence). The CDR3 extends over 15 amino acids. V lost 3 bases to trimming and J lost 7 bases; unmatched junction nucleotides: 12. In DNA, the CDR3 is TGCAGTGCTAGGGCGGTGGGGACTACCGGTAATGAGCAGTTCTTC. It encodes CSARAVGTTGNEQFF.

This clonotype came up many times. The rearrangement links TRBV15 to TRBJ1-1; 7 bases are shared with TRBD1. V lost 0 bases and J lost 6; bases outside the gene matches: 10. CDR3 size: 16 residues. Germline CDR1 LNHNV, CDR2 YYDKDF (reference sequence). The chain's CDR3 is CATSRDRSGGWAEAFF. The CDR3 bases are TGTGCCACCAGCAGAGATCGTTCAGGGGGATGGGCTGAAGCTTTCTTT.

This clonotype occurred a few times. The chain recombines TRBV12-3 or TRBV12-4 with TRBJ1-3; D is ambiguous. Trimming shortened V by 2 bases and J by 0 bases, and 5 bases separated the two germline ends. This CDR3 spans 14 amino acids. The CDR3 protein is CASSLSSSGNTIYF. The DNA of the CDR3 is TGTGCCAGCAGTTTATCCAGCTCTGGAAACACCATATATTTT.